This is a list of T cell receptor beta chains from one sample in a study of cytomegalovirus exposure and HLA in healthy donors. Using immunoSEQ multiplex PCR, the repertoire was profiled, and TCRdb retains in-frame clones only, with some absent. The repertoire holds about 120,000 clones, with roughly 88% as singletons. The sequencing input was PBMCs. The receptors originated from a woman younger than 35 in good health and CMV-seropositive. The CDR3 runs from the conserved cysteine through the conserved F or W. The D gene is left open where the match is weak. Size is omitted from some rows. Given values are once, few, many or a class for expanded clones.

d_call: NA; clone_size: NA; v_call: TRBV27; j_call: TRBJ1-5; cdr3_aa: CASSPHRSGEAQHF; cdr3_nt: TGTGCCAGCAGTCCACACAGGAGTGGGGAAGCCCAGCATTTT
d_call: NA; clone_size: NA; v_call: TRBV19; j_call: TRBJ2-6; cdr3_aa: CASSIVKWGHTRSGANVLTF; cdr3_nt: TGTGCCAGTAGTATAGTTAAGTGGGGCCATACTCGCTCTGGGGCCAACGTCCTGACTTTC
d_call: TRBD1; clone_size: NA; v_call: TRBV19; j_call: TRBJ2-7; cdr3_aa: CASSVDRDREQYF; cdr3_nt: TGTGCCAGTAGTGTGGACAGGGATCGCGAGCAGTACTTC
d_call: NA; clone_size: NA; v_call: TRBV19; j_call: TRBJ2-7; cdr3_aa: CASSIDLLGAYEQYF; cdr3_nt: TGTGCCAGTAGTATAGATCTACTCGGGGCCTACGAGCAGTACTTC
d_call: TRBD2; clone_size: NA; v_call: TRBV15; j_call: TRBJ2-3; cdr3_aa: CATSRGLSGGVTDTQYF; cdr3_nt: TGTGCCACCAGCAGAGGTTTGAGCGGGGGGGTCACAGATACGCAGTATTTT
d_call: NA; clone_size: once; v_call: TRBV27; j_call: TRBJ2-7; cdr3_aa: CASRGVGEQYF; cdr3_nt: TGTGCCAGCAGAGGGGTCGGCGAGCAGTACTTC
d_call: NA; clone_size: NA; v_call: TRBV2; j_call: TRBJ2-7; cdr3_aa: CASSPQISYEQYF; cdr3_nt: TGTGCCAGCAGCCCACAGATTTCCTACGAGCAGTACTTC
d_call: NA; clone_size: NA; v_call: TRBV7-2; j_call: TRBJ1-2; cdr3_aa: CASSLEFGALLYGYTF; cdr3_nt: TGTGCCAGCAGCTTAGAATTTGGAGCTCTCCTCTATGGCTACACCTTC
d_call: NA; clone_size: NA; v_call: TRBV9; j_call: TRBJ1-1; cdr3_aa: CASSVVGRENTEAFF; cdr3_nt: TGTGCCAGCAGCGTAGTCGGGAGGGAGAACACTGAAGCTTTCTTT
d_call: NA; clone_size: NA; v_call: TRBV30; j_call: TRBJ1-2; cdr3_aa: CAWSGAEPHTF; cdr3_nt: TGTGCCTGGAGTGGGGCCGAACCCCACACCTTC
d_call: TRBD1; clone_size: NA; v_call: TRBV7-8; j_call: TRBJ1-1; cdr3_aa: CASSLGTGLPAAFF; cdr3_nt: TGTGCCAGCAGCTTAGGGACAGGCCTTCCGGCGGCTTTCTTT
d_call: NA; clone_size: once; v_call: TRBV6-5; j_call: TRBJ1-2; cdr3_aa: CASSYSLTGPHGYTF; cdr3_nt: TGTGCCAGCAGTTACAGCCTCACAGGGCCTCATGGCTACACCTTC
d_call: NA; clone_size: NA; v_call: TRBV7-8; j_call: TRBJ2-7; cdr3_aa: CASSLADGGSYEQYF; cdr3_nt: TGTGCCAGCAGCTTAGCGGACGGGGGATCCTACGAGCAGTACTTC
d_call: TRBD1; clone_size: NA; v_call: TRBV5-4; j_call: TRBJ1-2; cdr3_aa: CASSPPPGTAFVYGYTF; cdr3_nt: TGTGCCAGCAGCCCACCCCCCGGGACAGCCTTCGTCTATGGCTACACCTTC
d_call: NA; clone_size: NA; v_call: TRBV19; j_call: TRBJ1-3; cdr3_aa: CASSTLTRSRNTIYF; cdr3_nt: TGTGCCAGTAGTACCCTAACCCGCTCGAGAAACACCATATATTTT
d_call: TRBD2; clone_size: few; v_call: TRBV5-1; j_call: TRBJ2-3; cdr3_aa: CASSLTSGNADTQYF; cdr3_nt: TGCGCCAGCAGCTTGACCAGCGGGAACGCAGATACGCAGTATTTT
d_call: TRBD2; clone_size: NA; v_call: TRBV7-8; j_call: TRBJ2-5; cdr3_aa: CASRFPGLAFQETQYF; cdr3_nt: TGTGCCAGCAGGTTTCCGGGACTAGCGTTTCAAGAGACCCAGTACTTC
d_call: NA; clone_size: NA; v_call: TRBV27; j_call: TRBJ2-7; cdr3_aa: CASSLAGVHEQYF; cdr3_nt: TGTGCCAGCAGTTTAGCAGGGGTCCACGAGCAGTACTTC
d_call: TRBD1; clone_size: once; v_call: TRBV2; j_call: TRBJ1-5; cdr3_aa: CASQGQDSNQPQHF; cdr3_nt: TGTGCCAGCCAGGGACAGGATAGCAATCAGCCCCAGCATTTT
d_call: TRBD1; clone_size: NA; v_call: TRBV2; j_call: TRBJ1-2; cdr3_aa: CASTFGTAYGYTF; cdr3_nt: TGTGCCAGCACCTTTGGGACAGCCTATGGCTACACCTTC
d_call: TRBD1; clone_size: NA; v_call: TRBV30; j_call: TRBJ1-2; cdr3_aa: CAWSVNRGDYGYTF; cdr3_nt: TGTGCCTGGAGTGTAAACAGGGGGGACTATGGCTACACCTTC
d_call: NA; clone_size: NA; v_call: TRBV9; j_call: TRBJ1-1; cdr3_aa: CASSPTLGAAEAFF; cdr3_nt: TGTGCCAGCAGCCCAACGCTAGGGGCCGCTGAAGCTTTCTTT
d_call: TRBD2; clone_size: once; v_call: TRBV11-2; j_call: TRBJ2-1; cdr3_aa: CASSLGAGAIYNEQFF; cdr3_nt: TGTGCCAGCAGCTTAGGAGCGGGAGCCATCTACAATGAGCAGTTCTTC
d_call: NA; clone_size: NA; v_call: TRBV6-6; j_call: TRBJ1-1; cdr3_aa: CASRGGGRNTEAFF; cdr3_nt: TGTGCCAGCAGGGGAGGGGGACGGAACACTGAAGCTTTCTTT
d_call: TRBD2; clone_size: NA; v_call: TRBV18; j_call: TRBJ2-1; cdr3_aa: CASSPQREGNEQFF; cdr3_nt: TGTGCCAGCTCACCCCAGCGGGAGGGGAATGAGCAGTTCTTC
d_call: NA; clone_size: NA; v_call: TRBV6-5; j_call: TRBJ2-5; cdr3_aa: CASSYSTDSPETQYF; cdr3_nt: TGTGCCAGCAGTTATAGCACCGACAGCCCAGAGACCCAGTACTTC
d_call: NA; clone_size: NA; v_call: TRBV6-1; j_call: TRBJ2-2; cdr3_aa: CASSERGGANTGELFF; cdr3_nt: TGTGCCAGCAGTGAAAGGGGGGGGGCGAACACCGGGGAGCTGTTTTTT
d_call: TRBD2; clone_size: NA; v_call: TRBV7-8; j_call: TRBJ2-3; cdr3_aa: CASSSIAGEGTDTQYF; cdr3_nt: TGTGCCAGCAGCTCCATAGCGGGGGAGGGCACAGATACGCAGTATTTT
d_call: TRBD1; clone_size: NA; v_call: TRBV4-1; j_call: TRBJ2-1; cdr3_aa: CASSQRSGTGGHNEQFF; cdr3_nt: TGCGCCAGCAGCCAGCGGTCCGGGACAGGGGGGCACAATGAGCAGTTCTTC